The sequence of this TCR beta chain was determined in a study of OX40 agonist ivuxolimab in advanced cancers. This table comes from immunoSEQ multiplex PCR, and its TCRdb copy is limited to in-frame clones, with some not included. Here the sample spans under 55,000 clones, over 80% being singletons. Germline V gene lookup returns CDR1 SGHKS and CDR2 YYEKEE (reference sequence). This CDR3 has 16 residues. Trimming took 2 bases from V and 2 from J, leaving 17 bases between them. The chain uses TRBV5-5 and TRBJ2-7; D possibly matches TRBD1 or TRBD2 (5 bases each). Sample: CD4+ or CD8+ T cells sorted from blood, taken in a trial of the OX40 agonist ivuxolimab. This sequence was found in an adult with an advanced solid tumor such as melanoma, head and neck, liver or kidney cancer. For the CDR3, the DNA is TGTGCCAGCAGCTTAGTTAGGGGAGAGGTCACCTACGAGCAGTACTTC. It specifies CASSLVRGEVTYEQYF.